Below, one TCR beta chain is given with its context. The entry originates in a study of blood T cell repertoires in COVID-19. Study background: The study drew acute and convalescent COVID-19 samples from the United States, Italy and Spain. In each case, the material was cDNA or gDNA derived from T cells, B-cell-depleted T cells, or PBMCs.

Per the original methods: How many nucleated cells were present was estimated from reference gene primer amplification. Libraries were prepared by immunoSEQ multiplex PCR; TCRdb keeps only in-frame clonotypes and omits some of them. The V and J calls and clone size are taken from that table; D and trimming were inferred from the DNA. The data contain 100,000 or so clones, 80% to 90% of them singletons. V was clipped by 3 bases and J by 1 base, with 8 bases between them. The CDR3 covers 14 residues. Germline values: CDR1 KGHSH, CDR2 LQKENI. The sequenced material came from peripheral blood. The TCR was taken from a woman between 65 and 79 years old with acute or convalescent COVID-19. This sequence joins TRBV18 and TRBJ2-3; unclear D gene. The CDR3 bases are TGTGCCAGCTCACCGGTCGGAGGCACAGATACGCAGTATTTT. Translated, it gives CASSPVGGTDTQYF.